This section outlines one T cell receptor (beta chain) sequence together with its context. Antigen specificity is unknown. RNA transcripts served as the template for amplifying TCR beta CDR3 regions. HTBI primers were the set used in a first-round RT-PCR of the TCR CDR3. A single record per CDR3 protein comes from TCRdb applying MiXCR to the multiplex PCR reads. The table records almost 600,000 distinct CDR3 sequences, over 11% of them present only once. Exclusion of a patient resulted from uncontrolled infection, other autoimmune disease, pregnancy or lactation. The study collected blood at first hyperthyroidism diagnosis, before any ophthalmopathy symptoms arose. The sample comes from a study of T cells in Graves' hyperthyroidism and ophthalmopathy. Notes on the study in general: Ophthalmopathy and stable hyperthyroidism were separated by a 13 V-J model. Model-based prediction identified ophthalmopathy a median 6.5 months prior to its onset.

This CDR3 is built from 12 residues. The V end lost 1 base, the J end lost 5 bases, and 6 bases lay between the germline ends. Germline V gene lookup returns CDR1 MNHNS and CDR2 SASEGT. What was sequenced was blood. The TCR sequence derives from a woman in her 30s with Graves' hyperthyroidism that later progressed to Graves' ophthalmopathy. The V gene is TRBV6-1, the J gene TRBJ2-7, with D hard to call. The CDR3 protein is CASSEVGNEQYF. The CDR3 DNA is TGTGCCAGCAGTGAAGTTGGTAACGAGCAGTACTTC.